Below, 18 T cell receptor beta chains from the same sample are listed, as sequenced in a study of post-analysis software for immune sequencing data. Study conclusions and caveats: Patients used about 5 TRBV segments, including TRBV5-6, TRBV5-1 and TRBV20-1, more often than controls.

The antigens of these receptors remain unknown. Every TCR beta cDNA library bore unique molecular identifiers. TCRdb reprocessed the PCR reads with MiXCR, giving one entry per CDR3 protein. This sample has 650,000 to 850,000 distinct CDR3 sequences; approximately 53% occur once, and the top ten carry approximately 4.5%. Sequenced: blood. Source of these receptors: a girl between 10 and 17 years old with multiple sclerosis.

The chain joins TRBV30 to TRBJ1-6; 8 bases align to TRBD1. Trimming at V came to 3 bases and at J to 9 bases, leaving 10 bases not matched to a gene. CDR3 size: 15 residues. From germline, CDR1 is GTSNPN and CDR2 SVGIG (reference sequence). The CDR3 DNA is TGTGCCTGGAGCAGGGGACAGGATCCTTCTTCACCCCTCCACTTT. Translation gives CAWSRGQDPSSPLHF.

In this sample, this clonotype turned up a few times. This chain joins TRBV12-3 or TRBV12-4 and TRBJ2-1; TRBD2 aligns across 15 bases. CDR3 length equals 15 residues. V shed 6 bases, J shed 15 bases, and the junction held 12 bases outside the gene matches. In DNA form, the CDR3 reads TGTGCCAGCAGCCCCACAGGCGGACTAGCGGGAGGGCCGTTCTTC. As protein: CASSPTGGLAGGPFF.

The chain uses TRBV20-1 and TRBJ1-2; maybe TRBD1 (6 bases). The CDR3 contains 15 residues. The germline gives CDR1 DFQATT, CDR2 SNEGSKA (reference sequence). Trimming removed 0 bases at V and 8 bases at J, with 19 bases between. CDR3 amino acids: CSARDNRAGEEGYTF. In DNA form, the CDR3 reads TGCAGTGCTAGAGATAATCGGGCAGGGGAAGAGGGCTACACCTTC.

This rearrangement joins TRBV29-1 to TRBJ1-2; D perhaps matches TRBD1 (6 bases). Germline CDR1 reads SQVTM; CDR2 reads ANQGSEA. Trimming removed 3 bases at V and 2 bases at J, with 13 bases between. The CDR3 has 14 amino acids. CDR3 sequence (DNA): TGCAGCGTTGACCTCTCGGACAGAAACTATGGCTACACCTTC. The encoded protein is CSVDLSDRNYGYTF.

The rearrangement joins TRBV13 to TRBJ2-6; D is unresolved. Per germline, CDR1 PRHDT and CDR2 FYEKMQ (reference sequence). CDR3 length: 15 amino acids. The germline V and J ends were trimmed by 6 bases and 4 bases, with 13 bases remaining between them. The CDR3 DNA reads as TGTGCCAGCAGGCTTTTTGGGCTGGGGGCCAACGTCCTGACTTTC. This sequence encodes CASRLFGLGANVLTF.

The gene calls are TRBV12-3 or TRBV12-4 and TRBJ2-3; 13 bases are shared with TRBD2. The CDR3 loop spans 17 amino acids. V lost 7 bases and J lost 2; bases outside the gene matches: 9. The CDR3 sequence is CASTAGTSGAHTDTQYF. CDR3 coding DNA: TGTGCCAGCACCGCCGGGACTAGCGGGGCGCACACAGATACGCAGTATTTT.

V gene TRBV4-1 combines with J gene TRBJ2-6, with 7 bases aligning to TRBD2. Unmatched junction bases numbered 12, after V lost 1 base and J lost 0 bases. Germline CDR1 and CDR2: MGHRA and YSYEKL. The CDR3 runs 20 residues. For the CDR3, the DNA is TGCGCCAGCAGCCAAGTAGGTGGGAGGGTAGCCCACTCTGGGGCCAACGTCCTGACTTTC. As protein: CASSQVGGRVAHSGANVLTF.

This clonotype was counted a few times. This sequence joins TRBV9 and TRBJ2-7; TRBD2 aligns across 10 bases. In germline, CDR1 is SGDLS, CDR2 YYNGEE. Trimming cost V 0 bases and J 1 base; bases outside gene matches: 7. The CDR3 is made up of 17 amino acids. CDR3 residues: CASSVGGLAGGSYEQYF. CDR3 sequence (DNA): TGTGCCAGCAGCGTAGGGGGGTTAGCGGGAGGATCCTACGAGCAGTACTTC.

The V call is TRBV18, the J call TRBJ2-5; possibly TRBD2 for D (6 bases). V gave up 6 bases and J gave up 0 bases, with 11 bases separating them. Per germline, CDR1 KGHSH and CDR2 LQKENI. The CDR3 totals 14 residues. CDR3 nucleotide sequence: TGTGCCAGCTCCCGATCTAGCGACCAAGAGACCCAGTACTTC. Translating gives CASSRSSDQETQYF.

The chain uses TRBV15 and TRBJ1-2; 7 nucleotides line up with TRBD1. The germline V gene encodes CDR1 LNHNV and CDR2 YYDKDF (reference sequence). The CDR3 is 15 residues long. V lost 5 bases to trimming and J lost 6 bases; unmatched junction nucleotides: 12. The CDR3 DNA reads as TGTGCCACCAGCCCGGATCGACAGGGCCTCGATGGCTACACCTTC. Protein: CATSPDRQGLDGYTF.

This chain connects TRBV6-6 to TRBJ1-2; D possibly corresponds to TRBD1 (5 bases). Germline assignment: CDR1 MNHNY and CDR2 SVGAGI (reference sequence). This CDR3 has 15 residues. Between the trimmed V and J ends, which lost 2 bases and 2 bases, there was a span of 12 bases. The CDR3 nucleotides read TGTGCCAGCAGTTACCCCAGGTCAGGGAACTATGGCTACACCTTC. This codes for CASSYPRSGNYGYTF.

A few counts support this clonotype. This chain connects TRBV7-2 to TRBJ2-7, with 9 bases that match TRBD1. The V and J ends lost 2 bases and 6 bases, in that order; junction bases with no gene match: 14. Germline CDR1 is SGHTA and CDR2 is FQGNSA. The CDR3 extends over 17 amino acids. CDR3 DNA: TGTGCCAGCAGCTTATCCCCGGGACAGGGAATGAGAAGCGAGCAGTACTTC. Its translation is CASSLSPGQGMRSEQYF.

This chain connects TRBV7-9 to TRBJ2-7, with 8 bases lining up with TRBD1. The assigned J gene may be wrong: the sequence end matches TRBJ2-5 better. The CDR3 contains 16 residues. Germline CDR1 is SEHNR and CDR2 is FQNEAQ (reference sequence). CDR3 region: CASSPLGTGSVETQYF. The CDR3 region has the DNA TGTGCCAGCAGTCCACTCGGGACAGGTTCAGTAGAGACCCAGTACTTC.

This chain joins TRBV11-3 and TRBJ2-1, with D hard to call. The germline CDR1 and CDR2 sequences are SGHNT and YENEEA. This CDR3 is 15 amino acids long. Between the trimmed V and J ends, which lost 4 bases and 1 base, there was a span of 11 bases. DNA for the CDR3: TGTGCCAGCAGCTCCCAGTACCAATCCTACAATGAGCAGTTCTTC. As protein: CASSSQYQSYNEQFF.

The rearrangement joins TRBV29-1 to TRBJ1-2, with 10 bases matching TRBD1. This CDR3 is 14 amino acids long. The V gene end was trimmed by 6 bases and the J gene end by 3 bases; junction bases not matched to a gene: 7. Germline CDR1 and CDR2: SQVTM and ANQGSEA. This CDR3 reads CSVLDRGRDYGYTF. The CDR3 DNA reads as TGCAGCGTCCTCGACAGGGGGCGCGACTATGGCTACACCTTC. Drawing the rest from reference TRBV29-1 and TRBJ1-2, the complete variable domain is SAVISQKPSRDICQRGTSLTIQCQVDSQVTMMFWYRQQPGQSLTLIATANQGSEATYESGFVIDKFPISRPNLTFSTLTVSNMSPEDSSIYLCSVLDRGRDYGYTFGSGTRLTVV.

The chain couples TRBV5-1 to TRBJ2-7; 8 nucleotides match TRBD1. The DNA matches TRBJ2-5 better at its end, which makes the J call doubtful. In germline, CDR1 is SGHRS, CDR2 YFSETQ. This CDR3 comprises 14 residues. This CDR3 reads CASSWRTGRETQYF. CDR3 sequence (DNA): TGCGCCAGCAGCTGGAGGACAGGGAGAGAGACCCAGTACTTC.

V gene TRBV5-1 combines with J gene TRBJ2-4; TRBD2 might be the D (6 bases). Judging by the DNA end, TRBJ2-5 fits better; the J call may be wrong. Looked up from germline, CDR1 is SGHRS and CDR2 is YFSETQ. The CDR3 runs 14 residues. The CDR3 DNA sequence: TGCGCCAGCAGCGATGGCCCCGGGGGAGAGACCCAGTACTTC. Translated, it gives CASSDGPGGETQYF.

This clonotype was seen only a few times. This chain joins TRBV5-1 and TRBJ2-7; tentative D call: TRBD1 (6 bases). Germline V gene lookup returns CDR1 SGHRS and CDR2 YFSETQ. The CDR3 loop spans 14 amino acids. Deletions cut 2 bases from V and 3 bases from J, with 12 bases between. CDR3 sequence (DNA): TGCGCCAGCAGCTTTTCACAGGGTATCTACGAGCAGTACTTC. Protein product: CASSFSQGIYEQYF.